These 31 T cell receptor beta chains came from one sample sequenced in a study of cytomegalovirus exposure and HLA in healthy donors. PCR was performed using 60 Vbeta and 13 Jbeta primers. Using immunoSEQ multiplex PCR, the repertoire was profiled, and TCRdb retains in-frame clones only, with some absent. The sample includes some 200,000 clones, 70% to 80% seen only once; the top ten take about 2.5%. Sequences were obtained from PBMCs. These receptors were obtained from a woman in her forties or fifties in good health and CMV-seronegative.

The V gene is TRBV4-1, the J gene TRBJ2-1, with a possible D match to TRBD2 (5 bases). CDR3 size: 18 residues. Trimming removed 3 bases from V and 3 bases from J, with 21 bases in between. From germline, CDR1 is MGHRA and CDR2 YSYEKL. The CDR3 region has the DNA TGCGCCAGCAGCCAGAAATGGGAGTTCCATGAACTCTACAATGAGCAGTTCTTC. It specifies CASSQKWEFHELYNEQFF.

The chain couples TRBV28 to TRBJ2-2; 9 positions agree with TRBD1. The germline gives CDR1 MDHEN, CDR2 SYDVKM. The CDR3 spans 16 residues. Trimming cost V 5 bases and J 1 base; bases outside gene matches: 5. Here the CDR3 reads CASSPWTGENTGELFF. The CDR3 coding sequence is TGTGCCAGCAGTCCCTGGACAGGGGAGAACACCGGGGAGCTGTTTTTT.

The chain recombines TRBV27 with TRBJ2-7; D gene ambiguous. Trimming took off 2 bases at V and 3 bases at J, with 8 bases between the two ends. CDR1 and CDR2 (germline): MNHEY, SMNVEV (reference sequence). This CDR3 is 13 amino acids long. The chain's CDR3 is CASSLGPYYEQYF. Here the CDR3 DNA reads TGTGCCAGCAGTTTAGGGCCTTACTACGAGCAGTACTTC.

The chain couples TRBV4-3 to TRBJ2-5; maybe TRBD2 (6 bases). The tail of the sequence fits TRBJ2-7 better, so the J call may be wrong. Germline V gene data show CDR1 as LGHNA and CDR2 as YSLEER. This CDR3 spans 15 amino acids. The CDR3 nucleotides read TGCGCCAGCAGCCAAGAGGAGGGAGGCTCCTACGAGCAGTACTTC. As protein: CASSQEEGGSYEQYF.

The chain joins TRBV6-6 to TRBJ2-7; 9 nucleotides agree with TRBD1. This CDR3 is 15 amino acids long. Germline V gene lookup returns CDR1 MNHNY and CDR2 SVGAGI (reference sequence). J gave up 7 bases and V 0 bases, and 7 bases lay outside the gene matches. The CDR3 coding sequence is TGTGCCAGCAGTTACTCCCCGGGACAGGGTATTGAGCAGTACTTC. As protein: CASSYSPGQGIEQYF.

The V and J genes are TRBV4-3 and TRBJ1-5; possible D gene TRBD1, 5 bases. CDR1 LGHNA and CDR2 YSLEER come from the germline V gene. Deletions cut 0 bases from V and 6 bases from J, with 21 bases between. The CDR3 contains 18 residues. CDR3 protein: CASSQDFFQSGGGQPQHF. For the CDR3, the DNA is TGCGCCAGCAGCCAAGATTTCTTCCAAAGTGGGGGGGGTCAGCCCCAGCATTTT.

V usage is TRBV4-3 and J usage is TRBJ2-3; 10 bases fit TRBD1. J was trimmed by 4 bases and V by 10 bases; bases with no gene match: 8. CDR3 size: 14 residues. Germline-derived CDR1 and CDR2 are LGHNA and YSLEER. The DNA for the CDR3 is TGCGCCACCCGGTCCGGGACAGGGGCAGATACGCAGTATTTT. This encodes CATRSGTGADTQYF.

The V call is TRBV7-2, the J call TRBJ1-1; D is unresolved. Looked up from germline, CDR1 is SGHTA and CDR2 is FQGNSA. This CDR3 spans 14 amino acids. The ends were cut back, 6 bases at V and 5 bases at J, with 16 bases in the middle. Written as DNA, the CDR3 is TGTGCCAGCAGTCGAGACGCCATGCGGACTGAAGCTTTCTTT. It specifies CASSRDAMRTEAFF.

V usage is TRBV15 and J usage is TRBJ1-1; TRBD1 agrees at 7 bases. CDR1 and CDR2 from the germline V gene are LNHNV and YYDKDF (reference sequence). The V segment lost 3 bases and the J segment 0 bases; nucleotides outside the gene matches: 4. This CDR3 spans 15 amino acids. CDR3: CATSRAGGLNTEAFF. CDR3 DNA: TGTGCCACCAGCAGGGCAGGGGGGTTGAACACTGAAGCTTTCTTT.

The rearrangement uses TRBV9 and TRBJ2-1; 8 bases fit TRBD2. Germline V gene sequence: CDR1 SGDLS, CDR2 YYNGEE. V lost 0 bases and J lost 5; bases outside the gene matches: 4. CDR3 size: 15 residues. The CDR3 DNA reads as TGTGCCAGCAGCGTAGTTAGCGGGATGAACAATGAGCAGTTCTTC. It specifies CASSVVSGMNNEQFF.

The chain links TRBV6-6 to TRBJ2-2; the match to TRBD2 covers 12 bases. The CDR3 length is 15 residues. V shed 6 bases, J shed 5 bases, and the junction held 4 bases outside the gene matches. Germline V gene data show CDR1 as MNHNY and CDR2 as SVGAGI (reference sequence). CDR3 sequence (DNA): TGTGCCAGCAGGTCTAGCGGGAGGGAAACCGGGGAGCTGTTTTTT. Its translation is CASRSSGRETGELFF.

The table lists this clone with a few counts. The chain recombines TRBV7-8 with TRBJ2-7; TRBD1 agrees at 8 bases. After removal of 5 bases from V and 5 bases from J, the junction contained 11 bases not matched to a gene. This CDR3 has 15 amino acids. CDR1 and CDR2 (germline): SGHVS, FQNEAQ. CDR3 nucleotides: TGTGCCAGCAGCCCGCCGGACAGGGAGGATGACGAGCAGTACTTC. This encodes CASSPPDREDDEQYF.

CDR3 bases: TGTGCCAGCAGCCAATCTGGCAGGGCCTACGAGCAGTACTTC. This sequence encodes CASSQSGRAYEQYF. The J gene is TRBJ2-7, the V gene TRBV16, with D possibly TRBD1 on 5 matching bases. CDR3 length: 14 amino acids. Deletions cut 0 bases from V and 2 bases from J, with 8 bases between. Germline CDR1 reads KGHSY; CDR2 reads FQNENV.

There are a few counts of this clone. The J gene is TRBJ2-7, the V gene TRBV11-2; D perhaps matches TRBD1 (7 bases). V was clipped by 1 base and J by 2 bases, with 21 bases between them. The CDR3 loop spans 18 amino acids. Looked up from germline, CDR1 is SGHAT and CDR2 is FQNNGV. The CDR3 nucleotides are TGTGCCAGCAGCTTAGCCAGGGGGGTGTCGGGGACGGCCTACGAGCAGTACTTC. The encoded protein is CASSLARGVSGTAYEQYF.

This chain connects TRBV7-2 to TRBJ2-1, with D maybe TRBD2 (6 bases). This CDR3 has 16 amino acids. V shed 2 bases and J shed 3 bases, with 14 bases lying between them. The germline V gene has CDR1 SGHTA and CDR2 FQGNSA. CDR3 nucleotide sequence: TGTGCCAGCAGCTTAAGGACGGGAGATATCTACAATGAGCAGTTCTTC. Translated: CASSLRTGDIYNEQFF.

This rearrangement joins TRBV4-2 to TRBJ2-3, with D perhaps TRBD2 (6 bases). The CDR3 spans 16 residues. Trimming took off 0 bases at V and 3 bases at J, with 13 bases between the two ends. Per germline, CDR1 LGHNA and CDR2 YNFKEQ. CDR3 DNA: TGTGCCAGCAGCCAAGATTTGGCTAGCGCTACAGATACGCAGTATTTT. Its translation: CASSQDLASATDTQYF.

This sequence joins TRBV5-4 and TRBJ1-1, with TRBD1 matching 8 bases. Germline trimming cut 4 bases from V and 6 bases from J; bases unmatched to any gene: 5. CDR3 length: 13 amino acids. CDR1 SGHNT and CDR2 YYREEE come from the germline V gene (reference sequence). CDR3 loop: CASSAGGNAEAFF. In nucleotides, the CDR3 is TGTGCCAGCAGCGCAGGGGGCAACGCTGAAGCTTTCTTT.

The chain recombines TRBV28 with TRBJ1-6; the match to TRBD1 covers 8 bases. J gave up 9 bases and V 6 bases, and 13 bases lay outside the gene matches. The CDR3 is made up of 16 amino acids. Germline loops: CDR1 MDHEN, CDR2 SYDVKM. In DNA form, the CDR3 reads TGTGCCAGCAGGTGGGGCCAGGGGGCAGGGTTTTCACCCCTCCACTTT. It specifies CASRWGQGAGFSPLHF.

The chain combines TRBV7-9 with TRBJ1-1; possibly TRBD1 for D (5 bases). The CDR3 runs to 15 residues. From germline, CDR1 is SEHNR and CDR2 FQNEAQ (reference sequence). Trimming left V 4 bases short and J 1 base short, with 13 bases between. In DNA, the CDR3 is TGTGCCAGCAGCTCACAGGCAGGGCCGAACACTGAAGCTTTCTTT. This encodes CASSSQAGPNTEAFF.

The chain links TRBV12-5 to TRBJ2-2; maybe TRBD1 (6 bases). The V gene lost 0 bases and the J gene lost 3 bases, with 17 bases spanning the gap. Germline V gene lookup returns CDR1 LGHNT and CDR2 FRNRAP. The CDR3 covers 18 residues. The CDR3 spells CASGLVGGTRCDTGELFF. The CDR3 region has the DNA TGTGCTAGTGGTTTGGTAGGGGGAACCAGGTGTGACACCGGGGAGCTGTTTTTT.

This clone has more than one count but fewer than ten. This sequence joins TRBV2 and TRBJ1-3; D remains ambiguous. V gave up 5 bases and J gave up 0 bases, with 11 bases separating them. Per germline, CDR1 SNHLY and CDR2 FYNNEI. CDR3 length: 15 amino acids. CDR3 nucleotide sequence: TGTGCCAGCAGTAGGACTGGAAACTCTGGAAACACCATATATTTT. Protein product: CASSRTGNSGNTIYF.

The V gene is TRBV5-1, the J gene TRBJ2-5; no clear D gene. This CDR3 contains 13 residues. Per germline, CDR1 SGHRS and CDR2 YFSETQ. Trimming cost V 0 bases and J 5 bases, with 8 bases left between them. The CDR3 region is CASSLAPFETQYF. The CDR3 nucleotides read TGCGCCAGCAGCTTGGCTCCCTTCGAGACCCAGTACTTC.

Only a few counts were recorded for this clone. This sequence joins TRBV19 and TRBJ2-7, with 8 bases fitting TRBD2. V lost 7 bases, J lost 0 bases, and 5 bases stayed unmatched. The CDR3 loop spans 14 amino acids. Looked up from germline, CDR1 is LNHDA and CDR2 is SQIVND (reference sequence). The CDR3, as DNA: TGTGCCAGTAATTCGGGGGGGAGCTCCTACGAGCAGTACTTC. Amino acid sequence: CASNSGGSSYEQYF.

The J gene is TRBJ2-2, the V gene TRBV4-2; TRBD2 matches at 15 bases. The germline gives CDR1 LGHNA, CDR2 YNFKEQ. This CDR3 spans 19 amino acids. With V trimmed by 4 bases and J by 1 base, 7 bases remained unmatched. The CDR3, as DNA: TGTGCCAGCAGCCTGGGACTAGCGGGGGGTAGACAGAACACCGGGGAGCTGTTTTTT. Amino acids: CASSLGLAGGRQNTGELFF.

With regard to this clone: At one end, the junction sequence differs from germline, possibly due to a read error. The sample contains more than one DNA sequence encoding this CDR3. The chain couples TRBV14 to TRBJ1-6; TRBD1 matches at 8 bases. Germline CDR1 SGHDN, CDR2 FVKESK. The CDR3 contains 15 residues. In DNA form, the CDR3 reads TGTGCCAGCAGCTCAATTGGACAGGGTAATTCCCCCCTCCACTTT. Translated, it gives CASSSIGQGNSPLHF.

A note on this clone: The junction departs from germline at one end; a sequencing error may be responsible. V is TRBV7-7 and J is TRBJ2-7, with TRBD2 matching over 12 bases. Looked up from germline, CDR1 is SSHAT and CDR2 is FNYEAQ (reference sequence). The CDR3 sequence is 19 residues long. DNA of the CDR3: TGTGCTAGCAGCTGGACATTGGCATGGACTAGCGGGATACGATACGAGCAGTACTTC. This encodes CASSWTLAWTSGIRYEQYF.

The chain employs TRBV19 and TRBJ2-3; D possibly corresponds to TRBD2 (5 bases). V lost 0 bases and J 9 bases, leaving 10 bases between the germline ends. This CDR3 is 13 amino acids long. Looked up from germline, CDR1 is LNHDA and CDR2 is SQIVND (reference sequence). CDR3: CASSIDLGETQYF. The DNA of the CDR3 is TGTGCCAGTAGTATAGATCTCGGGGAGACGCAGTATTTT.

CDR3 sequence: CASSPYRVGIVYNEQFF. CDR3 DNA sequence: TGCGCCAGCAGCCCCTACAGGGTTGGAATAGTCTACAATGAGCAGTTCTTC. This rearrangement joins TRBV5-1 to TRBJ2-1; TRBD1 is a possible D gene (6 bases). The CDR3 is 17 amino acids. CDR1 and CDR2 from the germline V gene are SGHRS and YFSETQ. V was trimmed by 4 bases and J by 3 bases, leaving 20 bases between them.

V is TRBV9 and J is TRBJ1-1, with a tentative D call TRBD1 (5 bases). The CDR3 has 14 amino acids. The V gene's germline CDR1 is SGDLS and CDR2 YYNGEE. With 0 bases removed from V and 1 base from J, the gap between germline ends came to 7 bases. The CDR3 sequence: CASSVVGQNTEAFF. CDR3 DNA: TGTGCCAGCAGCGTAGTTGGACAGAACACTGAAGCTTTCTTT.

V gene TRBV19 combines with J gene TRBJ1-1, with 7 bases identical to TRBD1. Trimming removed 4 bases from V and 4 bases from J; junction bases left unmatched: 3. This CDR3 is 13 amino acids long. Germline assignment: CDR1 LNHDA and CDR2 SQIVND (reference sequence). The CDR3 loop reads CASSSTGVTEAFF. CDR3 sequence (DNA): TGTGCCAGTAGTAGCACAGGGGTCACTGAAGCTTTCTTT.

The V gene is TRBV4-3, the J gene TRBJ2-1, with 9 bases that match TRBD1. V gave up 2 bases and J gave up 8 bases; unmatched junction bases: 10. Germline CDR1 reads LGHNA; CDR2 reads YSLEER. CDR3 length equals 16 residues. Written as DNA, the CDR3 is TGCGCCAGCAGCCAACAAACCGGGACAGGGCACGATGAGCAGTTCTTC. Encoded protein: CASSQQTGTGHDEQFF.